This T cell receptor (beta chain) appears in the sequencing data of a study of regulatory T cells in long-lasting Graves disease. Study-wide results and limits: What was studied was peripheral blood only, and not thyroid tissue.

Arm-PCR of CDR3 regions and iRepertoire HTBI primers were used to build TCR beta libraries. A single record per CDR3 protein comes from TCRdb applying MiXCR to the multiplex PCR reads. The sample lists 400,000 to 600,000 distinct CDR3 sequences, 20% to 25% occurring once. Time point denoted: persistent/refractory GD, antithyroid drugs over 5 years with positive TRAb. Generation of the TCR library employed RNA extracted from PBMCs. EDTA tubes received about 10 milliliters of collected peripheral blood. This clonotype was seen more than once but under ten times. Its antigen is not identified. The sequenced sample was peripheral blood mononuclear cells (PBMCs), obtained when the disease was refractory, from a patient treated with antithyroid drugs. This receptor was taken from a female donor with Graves disease.

The CDR3 spells CASSLQREVGDTQYF. For the CDR3, the DNA is TGTGCCAGCAGTCTACAGCGGGAGGTGGGAGATACGCAGTATTTT. The genes are TRBV28 and TRBJ2-3, with TRBD2 matching 9 bases. This CDR3 is 15 amino acids long. Losses at the gene ends were 5 bases for V and 5 bases for J; bases not matched to a gene: 8. The germline gives CDR1 MDHEN, CDR2 SYDVKM.